This T cell receptor (beta chain) was recovered during a study of T cell responses to AZD1222 COVID-19 vaccine. General study results and limits: White British people made up most donors, females outnumbered males, and clonal diversity was possibly underestimated. Regions left unmutated in variants are reportedly the target of nearly half of spike-specific TCRs.

Here immunoSEQ multiplex PCR was the method, and the copy in TCRdb shows in-frame clones only, minus some. The data show some 200,000 clones, with 80% to 95% seen just once and approximately 1.7% held by the top ten. V gave up 3 bases and J gave up 3 bases, with 12 bases separating them. Germline V gene lookup returns CDR1 SGHRS and CDR2 YFSETQ. The CDR3 is 14 residues long. Second-dose schedules of about 4 or about 12 weeks were combined. As regards this clone: Its antigen is unidentified.

The sequencing used peripheral blood, collected 28 days after the second AZD1222 dose. This chain connects TRBV5-1 to TRBJ1-1; D is uncertain. This clonotype was sampled from an adult who received the AZD1222 COVID-19 vaccine. The CDR3 protein is CASSSPDFYTEAFF. CDR3 coding DNA: TGCGCCAGCAGCTCGCCTGACTTCTACACTGAAGCTTTCTTT. Full variable domain (rest looked up from reference TRBV5-1 and TRBJ1-1): KAGVTQTPRYLIKTRGQQVTLSCSPISGHRSVSWYQQTPGQGLQFLFEYFSETQRNKGNFPGRFSGRQFSNSRSEMNVSTLELGDSALYLCASSSPDFYTEAFFGQGTRLTVV.